These T cell receptor beta chains were read from a single sample in a study of breast tumors, draining lymph nodes, adjacent tissues. TCRdb recomputed calls from the multiplex PCR reads with MiXCR, one row per CDR3 protein. This table has some 100,000 distinct CDR3 sequences, approximately 21% appearing once. Material: axillary lymph node tissue. The source is a female donor with breast cancer. Some clones in this sample may be carry-over from other donors' samples. CDR3s include the opening cysteine and the closing phenylalanine or tryptophan. A D gene is named only where the DNA matches it firmly. Expanded clones are given a class, and other clones once, few, many or no size at all.

DNA	CDR3	D	size	J	V
TGTGCCAGTAGTGCGTCCGGGACGAGCTTCTCTGGGGCCAACGTCCTGACTTTC	CASSASGTSFSGANVLTF	NA	many	TRBJ2-6	TRBV19
TGCGCCAGCAGCCCACAGGGGGGGATTGCCTACGAGCAGTGCTTC	CASSPQGGIAYEQCF	NA	NA	TRBJ2-7	TRBV5-1
TGTGCCAGTAGTACCACGCGGGGACAGGCCCCGACCCAGTACTTC	CASSTTRGQAPTQYF	TRBD1	NA	TRBJ2-5	TRBV19
TGTGCCAGCAGCCTGGGTCTGAACACCGGGGAGCTGTTTTTT	CASSLGLNTGELFF	NA	many	TRBJ2-2	TRBV7-3
TGTGCCAGCAGCTTATATTCGGGGGTCCTCTACGAGCAGTACTTC	CASSLYSGVLYEQYF	NA	many	TRBJ2-7	TRBV11-2
TGTGCCAGCAGCCATTGGGACCGGGATGAGCAGTTCTTC	CASSHWDRDEQFF	NA	few	TRBJ2-1	TRBV5-4
TGTGCCATCACCTATGACAGAAATTCACCCCTCCACTTT	CAITYDRNSPLHF	NA	many	TRBJ1-6	TRBV10-3
TGTGCCAGCAGCGGACAGGGGGCGGTTTGGTCACCCCTCCACTTT	CASSGQGAVWSPLHF	TRBD1	many	TRBJ1-6	TRBV5-6
TGTGCCTGGAGTGTAAACCAGCCTAGTAGTAATGAGCAGTTCTTC	CAWSVNQPSSNEQFF	NA	NA	TRBJ2-1	TRBV30
TGTGCCAGCAGTTTACAGGGCCCCTACGAGCAGTACTTC	CASSLQGPYEQYF	NA	many	TRBJ2-7	TRBV12-3/TRBV12-4
TGTGCCAGCAGCCTCGACAGTAATCCACCCTACGAGCAGTACTTC	CASSLDSNPPYEQYF	NA	many	TRBJ2-7	TRBV7-9
TGTGCCAGCAGTGGGGGGTGGAGTAGCGGGGATTACAATGAGCAGTTCTTC	CASSGGWSSGDYNEQFF	TRBD2	NA	TRBJ2-1	TRBV6-1
TGTGCCAGCAGCGTAGATCTGTCGGGACAGGGAAGTTATGGCTACACCTTC	CASSVDLSGQGSYGYTF	TRBD1	many	TRBJ1-2	TRBV9
TGTGCCAGCAGCTTAGGGAGTTTCACAGATACGCAGTATTTT	CASSLGSFTDTQYF	NA	many	TRBJ2-3	TRBV6-2/TRBV6-3
TGCGCCAGATCCCTTGGGGGGGGCCGGTATTCACCCCTCCACTTT	CARSLGGGRYSPLHF	NA	NA	TRBJ1-6	TRBV10-1
TGTGCCAGCAGTCGGGGACAGGGGATGAACAATGAGCAGTTCTTC	CASSRGQGMNNEQFF	TRBD1	many	TRBJ2-1	TRBV12-3/TRBV12-4
TGTGCCAGTAGTATAGGTCAGGGGAGTCCCCTCCACTTT	CASSIGQGSPLHF	NA	many	TRBJ1-6	TRBV19
TGTGCCAGCAGCTTAACCCCTGACAGGGGGGACGAGCAGTACTTC	CASSLTPDRGDEQYF	TRBD1	many	TRBJ2-7	TRBV7-3